These 26 T cell receptor beta chains were sequenced from one sample in a study of T cell responses to AZD1222 COVID-19 vaccine. Clones were sequenced by immunoSEQ multiplex PCR, and TCRdb holds only the in-frame ones, with some missing. The sample has about 150,000 clones, approximately 90% seen once. Sequenced material: peripheral blood, taken 28 days after the second AZD1222 dose. These receptors were taken from an adult who received the AZD1222 COVID-19 vaccine.

This clone was detected a few times. This chain connects TRBV27 to TRBJ2-7, with 11 bases lining up with TRBD2. This CDR3 has 17 residues. J was trimmed by 0 bases and V by 6 bases; bases with no gene match: 10. Germline CDR1 and CDR2: MNHEY and SMNVEV (reference sequence). CDR3 residues: CASRSLAGGKSSYEQYF. The CDR3 bases are TGTGCCAGCAGAAGCCTAGCGGGGGGAAAGAGCTCCTACGAGCAGTACTTC.

This sequence joins TRBV19 and TRBJ1-2; 8 bases fit TRBD1. Germline loops: CDR1 LNHDA, CDR2 SQIVND (reference sequence). V dropped 6 bases and J dropped 0; count of bases not matched to a gene: 9. The CDR3 is made up of 16 amino acids. In DNA, the CDR3 is TGTGCCAGTAGGGACAGGGCGGGCTATTCTAACTATGGCTACACCTTC. It translates to CASRDRAGYSNYGYTF. The whole variable domain, filled in from reference TRBV19 and TRBJ1-2, reads DGGITQSPKYLFRKEGQNVTLSCEQNLNHDAMYWYRQDPGQGLRLIYYSQIVNDFQKGDIAEGYSVSREKKESFPLTVTSAQKNPTAFYLCASRDRAGYSNYGYTFGSGTRLTVV.

The CDR3 nucleotides read TGTGCCAGCAGACGGACTAGCGGGGTTGTTAATACGCAGTATTTT. It yields the protein CASRRTSGVVNTQYF. J is TRBJ2-3 and V is TRBV6-6, with TRBD2 identical over 12 bases. The CDR3 consists of 15 residues. Trimming at V came to 6 bases and at J to 7 bases, leaving 8 bases not matched to a gene. The germline CDR1 and CDR2 sequences are MNHNY and SVGAGI (reference sequence).

In its sample, this clone was seen once. At the DNA level, this CDR3 is encoded by other sequences in the same sample as well. The chain couples TRBV7-9 to TRBJ2-1; 10 bases fit TRBD2. Germline V gene data show CDR1 as SEHNR and CDR2 as FQNEAQ (reference sequence). After removal of 0 bases from V and 5 bases from J, the junction contained 4 bases not matched to a gene. The CDR3 runs 16 residues. The CDR3 protein is CASSLALAGEHNEQFF. CDR3 in DNA: TGTGCCAGCAGCTTAGCTCTAGCGGGAGAGCACAATGAGCAGTTCTTC.

The V gene is TRBV4-1, the J gene TRBJ1-6; D not certain. CDR1 and CDR2 from the germline V gene are MGHRA and YSYEKL. CDR3 length equals 15 residues. V shed 8 bases and J shed 7 bases, with 18 bases lying between them. The CDR3 spells CASPLATKRNSPLHF. DNA of the CDR3: TGCGCCAGCCCCCTTGCTACGAAACGGAATTCACCCCTCCACTTT.

The chain recombines TRBV7-3 with TRBJ1-2; D unclear. The germline V and J ends were trimmed by 3 bases and 4 bases, with 12 bases remaining between them. Per the germline V gene, CDR1 is SGHTA and CDR2 is FQGTGA. The CDR3 length is 14 residues. CDR3 in amino acids: CASSFHVEPYGYTF. CDR3 nucleotide sequence: TGTGCCAGCAGCTTCCACGTTGAGCCCTATGGCTACACCTTC.

This clone was counted a single time. This chain connects TRBV27 to TRBJ1-1; TRBD1 matches at 8 bases. Trimming removed 6 bases from V and 9 bases from J; junction bases left unmatched: 6. The length of the CDR3 is 12 residues. Germline V gives CDR1 MNHEY, CDR2 SMNVEV (reference sequence). The CDR3 DNA reads TGTGCCAGCAGCGACAGGGGCCCCAAAGCTTTCTTT. Its protein product is CASSDRGPKAFF.

The rearrangement joins TRBV27 to TRBJ1-5; TRBD1 aligns across 7 bases. The germline V gene has CDR1 MNHEY and CDR2 SMNVEV (reference sequence). The J segment lost 9 bases and the V segment lost 8 bases, leaving 19 bases of the junction unmatched. CDR3 length: 16 residues. Here the CDR3 reads CASGLGGDSGRAPQHF. CDR3 DNA sequence: TGTGCCAGCGGCTTGGGGGGGGACAGTGGACGAGCGCCCCAGCATTTT.

This chain connects TRBV5-1 to TRBJ1-2; D ambiguous. The CDR3 has 15 residues. Germline CDR1 SGHRS, CDR2 YFSETQ. With 0 bases removed from V and 1 base from J, the gap between germline ends came to 10 bases. The CDR3 DNA follows: TGCGCCAGCAGCTTGGTTGCAGGAGATAACTATGGCTACACCTTC. As protein: CASSLVAGDNYGYTF.

The chain carries TRBV15 and TRBJ2-3; no reliable D call. The germline V gene has CDR1 LNHNV and CDR2 YYDKDF (reference sequence). The germline V and J ends were trimmed by 0 bases and 3 bases, with 4 bases remaining between them. The CDR3 contains 13 residues. The CDR3 loop reads CATSRETTDTQYF. DNA of the CDR3: TGTGCCACCAGCAGAGAGACGACAGATACGCAGTATTTT.

V is TRBV5-4 and J is TRBJ2-3; D call uncertain. The CDR3 has 15 amino acids. Between the trimmed V and J ends, which lost 0 bases and 4 bases, there was a span of 12 bases. CDR1 is SGHNT and CDR2 is YYREEE in the germline V gene (reference sequence). CDR3: CASSLVYAEADTQYF. The CDR3 DNA follows: TGTGCCAGCAGCTTGGTTTACGCAGAGGCAGATACGCAGTATTTT.

The chain couples TRBV5-4 to TRBJ1-1, with D uncertain. Germline CDR1 is SGHNT and CDR2 is YYREEE (reference sequence). Trimming stripped 3 bases from V and 13 bases from J, with 13 bases between. CDR3 size: 11 residues. DNA for the CDR3: TGTGCCAGCAGCTCGTCCCCCGTGGTTTTCTTT. Its protein is CASSSSPVVFF.

This chain uses TRBV18 with TRBJ2-4; the D is unclear. This CDR3 has 13 residues. CDR1 and CDR2 (germline): KGHSH, LQKENI. Trimming removed 3 bases at V and 6 bases at J, with 9 bases between. CDR3 sequence (DNA): TGTGCCAGCTCACCTGGCAGCTTAAACATTCAGTACTTC. This gives the protein CASSPGSLNIQYF. Combining the CDR3 with reference TRBV18 and TRBJ2-4 gives the whole variable domain NAGVMQNPRHLVRRRGQEARLRCSPMKGHSHVYWYRQLPEEGLKFMVYLQKENIIDESGMPKERFSAEFPKEGPSILRIQQVVRGDSAAYFCASSPGSLNIQYFGAGTRLSVL.

The chain joins TRBV12-3 or TRBV12-4 to TRBJ1-4; the D gene is possibly TRBD1 (6 bases). The CDR3 consists of 13 residues. V lost 7 bases and J lost 7, with 13 bases in between. CDR3 amino acids: CASTPGGREKLFF. CDR3 nucleotides: TGTGCCAGCACTCCGGGGGGGCGTGAAAAACTGTTTTTT.

The chain uses TRBV7-9 and TRBJ2-7; perhaps TRBD2 as D (5 bases). V was shortened by 5 bases and J by 3 bases, with 17 bases between the two germline ends. The CDR3 consists of 15 residues. Germline-derived CDR1 and CDR2 are SEHNR and FQNEAQ (reference sequence). The CDR3 DNA reads TGTGCCAGCAGCCCCACGGACTTAGTGTACTACGAGCAGTACTTC. Translation gives CASSPTDLVYYEQYF. Together with reference TRBV7-9 and TRBJ2-7, the CDR3 gives the full variable domain: DTGVSQNPRHKITKRGQNVTFRCDPISEHNRLYWYRQTLGQGPEFLTYFQNEAQLEKSRLLSDRFSAERPKGSFSTLEIQRTEQGDSAMYLCASSPTDLVYYEQYFGPGTRLTVT.

The CDR3: CASSLSGQGAGNTIYF. The CDR3 DNA reads TGTGCCAGCAGTTTATCGGGACAGGGTGCTGGAAACACCATATATTTT. The chain couples TRBV27 to TRBJ1-3; 9 bases align to TRBD1. V dropped 0 bases and J dropped 2; count of bases not matched to a gene: 2. The CDR3 runs 16 residues. Germline CDR1 reads MNHEY; CDR2 reads SMNVEV (reference sequence).

The rearrangement uses TRBV3-1 (or the pseudogene TRBV3-2) and TRBJ1-2; unclear D gene. Trimming removed 4 bases from V and 4 bases from J, with 13 bases in between. CDR3 length equals 14 residues. The germline V gene has CDR1 LGHDT and CDR2 YNNKEL (reference sequence). The DNA of the CDR3 is TGTGCCAGCAGCCCATGGCCTAAGGCCTATGGCTACACCTTC. Protein: CASSPWPKAYGYTF.

The table lists this clone with a few counts. The CDR3 bases are TGTGCCAGCAGTGAAGGGGTAGGTGACTACGAGCAGTACTTC. Translating it yields CASSEGVGDYEQYF. The rearrangement joins TRBV6-1 to TRBJ2-7; D gene unclear. Germline assignment: CDR1 MNHNS and CDR2 SASEGT. V gave up 1 base and J gave up 3 bases, with 10 bases separating them. The CDR3 contains 14 residues.

V usage is TRBV21-1 and J usage is TRBJ2-1. TRBV21-1 is a pseudogene locus. CDR3 length equals 14 residues. CDR3 sequence: CASSKATCYNEQFF. The CDR3 DNA is TGTGCCAGCAGCAAAGCCACGTGCTACAATGAGCAGTTCTTC.

This chain uses TRBV12-5 with TRBJ2-2; the D gene is possibly TRBD1 (5 bases). Germline-derived CDR1 and CDR2 are LGHNT and FRNRAP. The germline V and J ends were trimmed by 6 bases and 4 bases, with 39 bases remaining between them. The length of the CDR3 is 23 residues. The CDR3 here is CASGPTSRQGFVGPSGPTGELFF. CDR3 nucleotides: TGTGCTAGTGGACCTACATCCCGCCAGGGATTCGTGGGTCCATCGGGTCCCACCGGGGAGCTGTTTTTT.

V is TRBV12-3 or TRBV12-4 and J is TRBJ2-3; D could derive from TRBD1 or TRBD2 (5 bases each). The CDR3 is 13 amino acids. Trimming removed 7 bases at V and 8 bases at J, with 16 bases between. The CDR3 sequence is CASNSDPGGTQYF. The CDR3 DNA reads TGTGCCAGCAACTCCGACCCTGGGGGTACGCAGTATTTT.

Remarks on this clone: Sequence at one end of the junction differs from germline and may be a read error. V and J are TRBV12-5 and TRBJ2-1, with TRBD2 as a possible D gene (7 bases). CDR3 length equals 16 residues. CDR1 is LGHNT, CDR2 FRNRAP, per germline. Written as DNA, the CDR3 is TGTGCTCGTGGGGGGACCGCGGGGGCCATAGATACAGAGCAGTTCTTC. Translating gives CARGGTAGAIDTEQFF.

The chain links TRBV11-2 to TRBJ1-4; D ambiguous. The ends were cut back, 6 bases at V and 3 bases at J, with 11 bases in the middle. The CDR3 contains 14 residues. Germline V gene lookup returns CDR1 SGHAT and CDR2 FQNNGV. CDR3 in amino acids: CASRRSLSNEKLFF. CDR3 bases: TGTGCCAGCAGACGCTCCTTATCTAATGAAAAACTGTTTTTT.

J is TRBJ2-6 and V is TRBV18; 8 bases align to TRBD1. Germline assignment: CDR1 KGHSH and CDR2 LQKENI. Trimming at V came to 5 bases and at J to 4 bases, leaving 7 bases not matched to a gene. The CDR3 extends over 16 amino acids. DNA for the CDR3: TGTGCCAGCTCAGAGCAGGGGGCGCAAGGGGCCAACGTCCTGACTTTC. It codes for CASSEQGAQGANVLTF.

This chain uses TRBV21-1 with TRBJ1-2; the table's D gene call, TRBD1, was not cross checked with the DNA. TRBV21-1 is deemed a pseudogene. The CDR3 has 16 residues. This CDR3 is CASSKVRRQGGYGYTF. CDR3 sequence (DNA): TGTGCCAGCAGCAAAGTAAGGAGACAGGGGGGTTATGGCTACACCTTC.

The V gene is TRBV7-9, the J gene TRBJ1-1, with a possible D match to TRBD1 (5 bases). V was trimmed by 5 bases and J by 3 bases, leaving 16 bases between them. The CDR3 has 15 amino acids. Germline CDR1 and CDR2: SEHNR and FQNEAQ (reference sequence). The CDR3, as DNA: TGTGCCAGCAGCCTTCCGGACACTCTTTACACTGAAGCTTTCTTT. This encodes CASSLPDTLYTEAFF.